The present T cell receptor (beta chain) was sequenced within a study of blood T cell repertoires in COVID-19. The CDR3 is made up of 12 amino acids. Germline V CDR1 and CDR2: SNHLY, FYNNEI. Germline trimming cut 6 bases from V and 4 bases from J; bases unmatched to any gene: 0. Produced via immunoSEQ multiplex PCR; TCRdb's table is partial and in-frame only. The data contain hundreds of thousands of clones, roughly nine tenths of them seen just once; the ten biggest clones take up roughly 6.5%. V usage is TRBV2 and J usage is TRBJ1-2; TRBD1 matches 9 bases. The TCR sequence derives from a man aged 55-75 years who had recovered from COVID-19. Material: peripheral blood. Here the CDR3 DNA reads TGTGCCAGCAGGGACAGGGGCTATGGCTACACCTTC. Protein: CASRDRGYGYTF. Full variable domain (rest looked up from reference TRBV2 and TRBJ1-2): EPEVTQTPSHQVTQMGQEVILRCVPISNHLYFYWYRQILGQKVEFLVSFYNNEISEKSEIFDDQFSVERPDGSNFTLKIRSTKLEDSAMYFCASRDRGYGYTFGSGTRLTVV.